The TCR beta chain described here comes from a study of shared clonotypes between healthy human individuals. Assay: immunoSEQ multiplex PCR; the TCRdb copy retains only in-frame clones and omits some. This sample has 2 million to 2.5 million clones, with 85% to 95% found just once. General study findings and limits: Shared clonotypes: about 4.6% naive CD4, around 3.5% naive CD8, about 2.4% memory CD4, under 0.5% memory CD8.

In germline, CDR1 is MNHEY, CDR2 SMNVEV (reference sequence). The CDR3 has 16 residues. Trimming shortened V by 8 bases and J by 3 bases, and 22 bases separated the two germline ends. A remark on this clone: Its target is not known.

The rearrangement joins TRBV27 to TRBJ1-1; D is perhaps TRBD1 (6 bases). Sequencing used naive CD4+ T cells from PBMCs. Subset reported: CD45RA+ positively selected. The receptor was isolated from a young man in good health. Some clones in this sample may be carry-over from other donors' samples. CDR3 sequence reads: CASQGPRRPGDTEAFF. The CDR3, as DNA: TGTGCCAGCCAGGGGCCGCGCCGACCGGGGGACACTGAAGCTTTCTTT.